A selection of T cell receptor beta chains follows, all from one sample in a study of T cells in Graves' hyperthyroidism and ophthalmopathy. Each CDR3 protein is one row after TCRdb ran MiXCR on the multiplex PCR reads. The sample shows hundreds of thousands of distinct CDR3 sequences, under 45% of them seen only once. The sample comprised blood. These receptors all stem from a woman between 40 and 50 years old with Graves' hyperthyroidism. Both conserved end residues are part of each CDR3. The order of the fields is CDR3 length, J gene, D gene, clone size, V gene, CDR3 protein, CDR3 DNA. A D gene is named only where the DNA matches it firmly. Only some rows state a clone size, as once, few, many or a class for expanded clones.

>16|TRBJ1-3|-|-|TRBV6-5
CASSYGQPTSRNTIYF
TGTGCCAGCAGTTACGGGCAGCCGACCTCTCGAAACACCATATATTTT
>16|TRBJ1-1|-|-|TRBV6-5
CASTTLQGWAYTEAFF
TGTGCCAGCACCACCCTACAGGGATGGGCGTACACTGAAGCTTTCTTT
>14|TRBJ1-5|-|many|TRBV9
CASSVLGGNQPQHF
TGTGCCAGCAGCGTACTAGGGGGCAATCAGCCCCAGCATTTT
>13|TRBJ1-1|TRBD1|-|TRBV7-9
CASSGTGGARAFF
TGTGCCAGCAGCGGTACAGGGGGCGCCAGGGCTTTCTTT
>12|TRBJ1-2|-|few|TRBV11-1
CASSPSGDGYTF
TGTGCCAGCAGCCCCTCGGGGGATGGCTACACCTTC
>16|TRBJ1-3|-|many|TRBV7-6
CASSTLGTDLGNTIYF
TGTGCCAGCAGCACGCTCGGGACGGATCTAGGGAACACCATATATTTT
>13|TRBJ2-1|-|-|TRBV24-1
CATSENQGNEQFF
TGTGCCACCAGTGAGAACCAGGGGAATGAGCAGTTCTTC
>11|TRBJ2-7|-|-|TRBV7-8
CASSFFNEQYF
TGTGCCAGCAGCTTCTTCAATGAGCAGTACTTC
>13|TRBJ1-1|TRBD1|few|TRBV7-8
CASSFLGQGESFF
TGTGCCAGCAGCTTTTTAGGACAGGGGGAATCTTTCTTT
>18|TRBJ1-5|-|-|TRBV6-4
CATRQRWGLQWRNQPQHF
TGTGCCACCAGGCAGCGGTGGGGCCTTCAATGGCGCAATCAGCCCCAGCATTTT
>14|TRBJ1-4|-|few|TRBV7-6
CASSWTGKGEKLFF
TGTGCCAGCAGCTGGACGGGGAAAGGGGAAAAACTGTTTTTT
>15|TRBJ2-7|-|few|TRBV4-3
CASSQDNSPSYEQYF
TGCGCCAGCAGCCAAGACAACAGCCCGTCCTACGAGCAGTACTTC
>12|TRBJ1-2|TRBD1|once|TRBV14
CASLPDRDRVTF
TGTGCCAGCTTACCGGACCGGGACAGGGTAACCTTC
>11|TRBJ1-2|-|-|TRBV27
CASSGWGGYTF
TGTGCCAGCAGTGGATGGGGGGGCTACACCTTC
>13|TRBJ1-5|-|many|TRBV6-4
CARNNVANQPQHF
TGTGCCAGAAATAATGTAGCGAATCAGCCCCAGCATTTT
>14|TRBJ1-1|TRBD1|few|TRBV7-9
CASSWGQPNTEAFF
TGTGCCAGCAGCTGGGGACAGCCCAACACTGAAGCTTTCTTT
>15|TRBJ2-3|TRBD2|few|TRBV24-1
CATSDIGGFTDTQYF
TGTGCCACCAGTGATATCGGGGGGTTCACAGATACGCAGTATTTT
>12|TRBJ1-1|-|once|TRBV6-6
CASTPALPEALF
TGTGCCAGCACACCAGCTCTCCCTGAAGCTCTCTTT
>14|TRBJ1-5|-|-|TRBV24-1
CATSARAADQPQHF
TGTGCCACCAGTGCCAGGGCAGCCGATCAGCCCCAGCATTTT
>14|TRBJ1-5|-|many|TRBV19
CASSRGRQDQPQHF
TGTGCCAGTAGTCGTGGCAGGCAAGATCAGCCCCAGCATTTT
>14|TRBJ1-3|-|many|TRBV7-2
CASSLSSQGNTIYF
TGTGCCAGCAGCTTAAGCAGTCAAGGAAACACCATATATTTT
>17|TRBJ2-5|-|-|TRBV7-9
CASSLTSYRNGEESQYF
TGTGCCAGCAGCTTAACTAGTTACCGGAATGGGGAGGAGTCCCAGTACTTC
>12|TRBJ2-7|-|-|TRBV12-3/TRBV12-4
CASSFQSGEQYF
TGTGCCAGCAGTTTCCAGAGCGGGGAGCAGTACTTC
>14|TRBJ2-7|TRBD2|-|TRBV19
CASSPTSGLYEQYF
TGCGCCAGCAGCCCGACTAGCGGGCTCTACGAGCAGTACTTC
>15|TRBJ2-7|TRBD1|-|TRBV7-9
CASSPRGTGHHEQYF
TGTGCCAGCAGCCCCCGGGGGACAGGGCACCACGAGCAGTACTTC
>12|TRBJ2-7|-|many|TRBV9
CASSGVGTEQYF
TGTGCCAGCAGCGGGGTTGGGACTGAGCAGTACTTC
>15|TRBJ1-4|-|-|TRBV7-9
CAGSFGSFWSEKLFF
TGTGCCGGCAGCTTCGGGAGCTTCTGGAGTGAAAAACTGTTTTTT
>13|TRBJ2-5|-|many|TRBV7-2
CASSLAERQTQYF
TGTGCCAGCAGCTTAGCGGAGAGACAGACCCAGTACTTC
>13|TRBJ2-7|-|-|TRBV7-6
CASSPPDYNEQYF
TGTGCCAGCAGTCCCCCGGACTATAACGAGCAGTACTTC
>16|TRBJ2-5|-|-|TRBV4-3
CASREVRGATQETQYF
TGCGCCAGCAGGGAAGTGCGCGGGGCCACCCAAGAGACCCAGTACTTC
>11|TRBJ2-7|-|-|TRBV20-1
CSARAGHEQYF
TGCAGTGCTAGGGCGGGCCACGAGCAGTACTTC
>15|TRBJ1-2|-|few|TRBV11-2
CASSSGDRPNYGYTF
TGTGCCAGCAGTTCGGGCGACAGACCTAACTATGGCTACACCTTC
>19|TRBJ1-6|TRBD1|-|TRBV20-1
CSARDGSGGPGTINSPLHF
TGCAGTGCTAGAGATGGGTCAGGGGGACCCGGAACGATTAATTCACCCCTCCACTTT
>16|TRBJ1-6|-|few|TRBV14
CASSQETQASNSPLHF
TGTGCCAGCAGCCAAGAGACGCAGGCCTCTAATTCACCCCTCCACTTT
>15|TRBJ2-5|TRBD2|few|TRBV20-1
CSASDRLAGKETQYF
TGCAGTGCTTCCGATCGACTAGCGGGGAAAGAGACCCAGTACTTC
>14|TRBJ2-1|TRBD2|once|TRBV9
CASWESGGNNEQFF
TGTGCCAGCTGGGAGAGCGGGGGGAACAATGAGCAGTTCTTC
>16|TRBJ2-5|TRBD2|many|TRBV5-6
CASSLLPAGGGETQYF
TGTGCCAGCAGCTTGCTCCCAGCGGGGGGCGGGGAGACCCAGTACTTC
>12|TRBJ2-7|-|few|TRBV20-1
CSAREIAYEQYF
TGCAGTGCTAGAGAAATAGCCTACGAGCAGTACTTC
>13|TRBJ2-7|-|-|TRBV10-2
CATLGHFTYEQYF
TGCGCCACCTTAGGGCACTTCACCTACGAGCAGTACTTC
>17|TRBJ1-6|-|-|TRBV7-9
CASSVEFGPLPDSPLHF
TGTGCCAGCAGCGTTGAATTCGGTCCTCTACCCGATTCACCCCTCCACTTT